This T cell receptor beta chain derives from a study of early T cells in non-severe SARS-CoV-2 infection. TCRdb analysed the 5' RACE reads with MiXCR anew, one entry per CDR3 protein. The sample has tens of thousands of distinct CDR3 sequences, 7.7% seen once. This clonotype was counted at least ten times. Its target is not known. V was trimmed by 8 bases and J by 6 bases, leaving 15 bases between them. This CDR3 comprises 13 residues. Germline loops: CDR1 MDHEN, CDR2 SYDVKM. Study-level findings and limits: VDJdb-based annotation leaned toward anti-spike CD8 responses and missed private and CD4 specificities.

This clonotype was sampled from an adult who was a healthcare worker with PCR-confirmed SARS-CoV-2 infection or an uninfected control (not recorded which). The chain couples TRBV28 to TRBJ2-3; D possibly matches TRBD1 or TRBD2 (5 bases each). The sequenced sample was whole blood. The CDR3 reads CASHFLGRDTQYF. DNA for the CDR3: TGTGCCAGCCACTTCTTGGGACGGGATACGCAGTATTTT.